Listed here are 28 T cell receptor beta chains from one sample, sequenced in a study of T cells in Graves' hyperthyroidism and ophthalmopathy. Researchers took RNA transcripts and amplified the TCR beta CDR3 regions from them. A first-round RT-PCR of the TCR CDR3 used the HTBI primer set. From the multiplex PCR reads, TCRdb called clonotypes with MiXCR, one entry per CDR3 protein. Of more than 300,000 distinct CDR3 sequences listed, 15% to 20% are singletons. The sequenced sample was blood. The receptors come from a woman aged 25 to 39 with Graves' hyperthyroidism that later progressed to Graves' ophthalmopathy.

This clonotype appeared many times. CDR3 bases: TGTGCCAGCAGCCACGGGACTAGCGGGACCGAGGCCTACAATGAGCAGTTCTTC. This translates into CASSHGTSGTEAYNEQFF. The genes are TRBV11-1 and TRBJ2-1, with TRBD2 matching 13 bases. Germline-derived CDR1 and CDR2 are SGHAT and FQDESV (reference sequence). The length of the CDR3 is 18 residues. V shed 5 bases, J shed 2 bases, and the junction held 9 bases outside the gene matches.

The V and J genes are TRBV9 and TRBJ2-7; TRBD1 matches 8 bases. The V and J ends lost 3 bases and 0 bases, in that order; junction bases with no gene match: 5. The CDR3 loop spans 15 amino acids. The germline gives CDR1 SGDLS, CDR2 YYNGEE. CDR3: CASSAGDRSSYEQYF. The CDR3, as DNA: TGTGCCAGCAGCGCGGGGGACAGGAGCTCCTACGAGCAGTACTTC.

There are many counts of this clonotype. The CDR3 coding sequence is TGTGCCTGGAGTGTACATGGGACAGGGGTTAACATTCAGTACTTC. Translation: CAWSVHGTGVNIQYF. This chain uses TRBV30 with TRBJ2-4; 10 positions match TRBD1. Germline V gene lookup returns CDR1 GTSNPN and CDR2 SVGIG (reference sequence). The CDR3 has 15 residues. Unmatched junction bases numbered 6, after V lost 0 bases and J lost 7 bases.

Remarks on this clonotype: Being one base from a much bigger clone, this may be a read error. The chain links TRBV2 to TRBJ2-7, with TRBD1 identical over 12 bases. The CDR3 has 15 residues. J gave up 3 bases and V 6 bases, and 6 bases lay outside the gene matches. Germline V CDR1 and CDR2: SNHLY, FYNNEI. CDR3 bases: TGTGCCAGCAGGGTGGGGACAGGGGGCCTCTACGAGCAGTACTTC. Amino acid sequence: CASRVGTGGLYEQYF.

At least ten counts were recorded for this clonotype. The gene calls are TRBV2 and TRBJ2-1; D is undetermined. CDR1 and CDR2 (germline): SNHLY, FYNNEI. This CDR3 has 15 amino acids. Trimming stripped 8 bases from V and 5 bases from J, with 19 bases between. The chain's CDR3 is CASLGYPYGHNEQFF. The CDR3 region has the DNA TGTGCCAGCTTGGGTTACCCCTATGGGCACAATGAGCAGTTCTTC.

This chain joins TRBV4-1 and TRBJ2-1; 9 bases agree with TRBD2. CDR3 length equals 15 residues. The germline V gene has CDR1 MGHRA and CDR2 YSYEKL. Trimming removed 2 bases from V and 4 bases from J; junction bases left unmatched: 3. The CDR3 loop is CASSQIAGVYNEQFF. The CDR3 region has the DNA TGCGCCAGCAGCCAAATAGCGGGGGTATACAATGAGCAGTTCTTC.

This chain uses TRBV9 with TRBJ1-2, with 10 bases fitting TRBD1. The germline CDR1 and CDR2 sequences are SGDLS and YYNGEE. The CDR3 has 14 amino acids. Unmatched junction bases numbered 6, after V lost 2 bases and J lost 8 bases. CDR3 amino acids: CASSVSGTGVGYTF. The DNA for the CDR3 is TGTGCCAGCAGCGTGTCCGGGACAGGGGTCGGCTACACCTTC. Based on the CDR3 plus reference TRBV9 and TRBJ1-2, the full variable domain is DSGVTQTPKHLITATGQRVTLRCSPRSGDLSVYWYQQSLDQGLQFLIQYYNGEERAKGNILERFSAQQFPDLHSELNLSSLELGDSALYFCASSVSGTGVGYTFGSGTRLTVV.

In its sample, this clonotype was seen a few times. V gene TRBV27 combines with J gene TRBJ1-4, with D hard to call. The CDR3 extends over 13 amino acids. Germline CDR1 is MNHEY and CDR2 is SMNVEV (reference sequence). V was shortened by 6 bases and J by 7 bases, with 12 bases between the two germline ends. Written as DNA, the CDR3 is TGTGCCAGCAGCACCACTAATGGTGAAAAACTGTTTTTT. Translated, it gives CASSTTNGEKLFF.

Ten or more counts support this clonotype. The gene calls are TRBV7-9 and TRBJ2-5; possibly TRBD1 or TRBD2 for D (5 bases each). Germline CDR1 reads SEHNR; CDR2 reads FQNEAQ (reference sequence). Trimming removed 7 bases at V and 2 bases at J, with 14 bases between. This CDR3 spans 14 amino acids. As DNA, the CDR3 is TGTGCCAGCACCCTTGGGGGTTTACAAGAGACCCAGTACTTC. Translation: CASTLGGLQETQYF.

This clonotype occurred many times. The genes are TRBV27 and TRBJ2-7; 10 bases fit TRBD2. J lost 2 bases, V lost 3 bases, and 7 bases had no gene match. Germline values: CDR1 MNHEY, CDR2 SMNVEV (reference sequence). This CDR3 comprises 16 residues. The CDR3, as DNA: TGTGCCAGCAGTTTGTTATCTAGCGGGGGTGCCTACGAGCAGTACTTC. It is translated as CASSLLSSGGAYEQYF.

There are many counts of this clonotype. The rearrangement links TRBV2 to TRBJ1-2; 9 bases align to TRBD1. Trimming at V came to 6 bases and at J to 2 bases, leaving 10 bases not matched to a gene. This CDR3 contains 16 residues. CDR1 and CDR2 from the germline V gene are SNHLY and FYNNEI. The CDR3 DNA sequence: TGTGCCAGCAGACCTATACAGGGGGCTCCCAACTATGGCTACACCTTC. It is translated as CASRPIQGAPNYGYTF.

The chain combines TRBV20-1 with TRBJ1-2; 10 bases are a match to TRBD1. Germline V gene data show CDR1 as DFQATT and CDR2 as SNEGSKA (reference sequence). Germline trimming cut 6 bases from V and 5 bases from J; bases unmatched to any gene: 12. This CDR3 region has 15 residues. As DNA, the CDR3 is TGCAGTGCCATCACCCCGGGACAGGGGCGGTATGGCTACACCTTC. Translating it yields CSAITPGQGRYGYTF.

Ten or more counts support this clonotype. The V gene is TRBV20-1, the J gene TRBJ2-7, with 10 bases identical to TRBD1. The CDR3 has 14 amino acids. The germline CDR1 and CDR2 sequences are DFQATT and SNEGSKA (reference sequence). CDR3 coding DNA: TGCAGCCGGGACAGGGGCCGCGGCTCCTACGAGCAGTACTTC. Protein: CSRDRGRGSYEQYF.

This clonotype was counted ten times or more. V is TRBV2 and J is TRBJ1-5; D gene ambiguous. CDR3 length: 13 residues. V was clipped by 4 bases and J by 9 bases, with 13 bases between them. Germline lookup yields CDR1 SNHLY and CDR2 FYNNEI. CDR3 residues: CASSGHPDVPQHF. The CDR3, as DNA: TGTGCCAGCAGTGGCCACCCGGATGTGCCCCAGCATTTT.

This clonotype was counted at least ten times. The V call is TRBV10-3, the J call TRBJ2-3; TRBD1 is a possible D gene (6 bases). The CDR3 is made up of 15 amino acids. V shed 0 bases and J shed 4 bases, with 11 bases lying between them. The germline gives CDR1 ENHRY, CDR2 SYGVKD. CDR3 region: CAISESIAGADTQYF. For the CDR3, the DNA is TGTGCCATCAGTGAGTCGATAGCAGGGGCAGATACGCAGTATTTT.

This clonotype was observed many times. J is TRBJ2-3 and V is TRBV7-8; either TRBD1 or TRBD2 may fit D (5 bases each). Trimming took off 4 bases at V and 0 bases at J, with 26 bases between the two ends. This CDR3 comprises 20 residues. Germline CDR1 and CDR2: SGHVS and FQNEAQ. The DNA for the CDR3 is TGTGCCAGCAGCTCCCTATACGGGGCAGATATCTTCTCTAGCACAGATACGCAGTATTTT. Its translation: CASSSLYGADIFSSTDTQYF.

The V gene is TRBV15, the J gene TRBJ2-1; the match to TRBD2 covers 10 bases. The germline CDR1 and CDR2 sequences are LNHNV and YYDKDF (reference sequence). The CDR3 has 16 amino acids. J lost 5 bases, V lost 2 bases, and 6 bases had no gene match. CDR3 region: CATSRPTSGTNNEQFF. The CDR3 region has the DNA TGTGCCACCAGCAGACCTACTAGCGGGACAAACAATGAGCAGTTCTTC.

V usage is TRBV19 and J usage is TRBJ1-1; D gene uncertain. V lost 3 bases and J 5 bases, leaving 10 bases between the germline ends. The CDR3 is 13 residues long. Germline V gene data show CDR1 as LNHDA and CDR2 as SQIVND (reference sequence). CDR3 region: CASSISGDTEAFF. In DNA, the CDR3 is TGTGCCAGTAGTATTAGCGGGGATACTGAAGCTTTCTTT. Combining the CDR3 with reference TRBV19 and TRBJ1-1 gives the whole variable domain DGGITQSPKYLFRKEGQNVTLSCEQNLNHDAMYWYRQDPGQGLRLIYYSQIVNDFQKGDIAEGYSVSREKKESFPLTVTSAQKNPTAFYLCASSISGDTEAFFGQGTRLTVV.

This chain links TRBV12-3 or TRBV12-4 with TRBJ1-2; 7 nucleotides line up with TRBD1. Trimming took 6 bases from V and 5 from J; bases not matched to a gene: 18. The CDR3 has 17 residues. The CDR3 protein is CASSPTKGQRTTYGYTF. The CDR3 coding sequence is TGTGCCAGCAGCCCTACCAAGGGACAGCGAACTACATATGGCTACACCTTC.

This clonotype was seen ten or more times. V usage is TRBV28 and J usage is TRBJ1-1; D uncertain. The germline CDR1 and CDR2 sequences are MDHEN and SYDVKM. Trimming took off 4 bases at V and 6 bases at J, with 9 bases between the two ends. This CDR3 is 12 amino acids long. Here the CDR3 reads CASSYTEAEAFF. CDR3 sequence (DNA): TGTGCCAGCAGTTATACAGAGGCTGAAGCTTTCTTT.

The chain is built from TRBV6-2 or TRBV6-3 and TRBJ1-2, with D possibly TRBD1 on 6 matching bases. Trimming took off 7 bases at V and 5 bases at J, with 17 bases between the two ends. The CDR3 spans 14 residues. Germline CDR1 MNHEY, CDR2 SVGEGT. The CDR3 sequence is CASTLKDSAYGYTF. CDR3 in DNA: TGTGCCAGCACGTTAAAGGACAGTGCTTATGGCTACACCTTC.

The CDR3 reads CASSFLLKNTGELFF. DNA for the CDR3: TGTGCCAGCAGCTTTCTCTTGAAGAACACCGGGGAGCTGTTTTTT. The genes are TRBV5-5 and TRBJ2-2; no firm D call. The V gene's germline CDR1 is SGHKS and CDR2 YYEKEE (reference sequence). The CDR3 contains 15 residues. Deletions cut 2 bases from V and 1 base from J, with 9 bases between.

This clonotype was picked up many times. This sequence joins TRBV5-1 and TRBJ1-1; D unclear. This CDR3 spans 15 amino acids. Germline-derived CDR1 and CDR2 are SGHRS and YFSETQ. V gave up 0 bases and J gave up 3 bases, with 12 bases separating them. The CDR3 region is CASSLVSGSHTEAFF. The CDR3 nucleotides read TGCGCCAGCAGCTTGGTATCTGGTAGCCACACTGAAGCTTTCTTT.

At least ten counts were recorded for this clonotype. The chain recombines TRBV2 with TRBJ2-3, with TRBD2 matching over 10 bases. Germline V gene sequence: CDR1 SNHLY, CDR2 FYNNEI. V was clipped by 8 bases and J by 2 bases; unmatched bases: 31. The CDR3 totals 23 residues. The CDR3 region has the DNA TGTGCCAGCTCATTCCCTTCCCCCGGGACTAGCGCGCGGGGGGAGATAGTCACAGATACGCAGTATTTT. Encoded protein: CASSFPSPGTSARGEIVTDTQYF.

This clonotype was counted a few times. The chain has TRBV9 and TRBJ1-2; TRBD1 is a possible D gene (6 bases). Germline CDR1 and CDR2: SGDLS and YYNGEE. The V end lost 0 bases, the J end lost 1 base, and 10 bases lay between the germline ends. This CDR3 comprises 15 residues. The CDR3 DNA reads TGTGCCAGCAGCGTAGTCCCAGGGGATAACTATGGCTACACCTTC. Its protein is CASSVVPGDNYGYTF.

At least ten counts were recorded for this clonotype. This chain uses TRBV28 with TRBJ1-1; D is unclear. Germline V gives CDR1 MDHEN, CDR2 SYDVKM. There are 13 residues in the CDR3. The V gene lost 4 bases and the J gene lost 10 bases, with 16 bases spanning the gap. The CDR3 coding sequence is TGTGCCAGCAGTTCCATTCTTATGGGCTTAGCTTTCTTT. Its translation: CASSSILMGLAFF.

Only a few counts were recorded for this clonotype. In DNA, the CDR3 is TGTGCCAGCAGTTACTCCGGACAGGGAAGGAGCGAGCAGTACTTC. Amino acids: CASSYSGQGRSEQYF. This rearrangement joins TRBV6-5 to TRBJ2-7; 8 bases are shared with TRBD1. CDR1 is MNHEY and CDR2 is SVGAGI in the germline V gene. The CDR3 sequence is 15 residues long. V was clipped by 0 bases and J by 6 bases; unmatched bases: 7.

The genes are TRBV3-1 and TRBJ1-2; no definite D call. The CDR3 has 12 residues. CDR1 LGHDT and CDR2 YNNKEL come from the germline V gene (reference sequence). V lost 2 bases, J lost 8 bases, and 9 bases lay in between. In DNA form, the CDR3 reads TGTGCCAGCAGCCAAAGAGAGCGGGGCTACACCTTC. Protein sequence: CASSQRERGYTF.